Listed here are 10 T cell receptor beta chains from one sample, sequenced in a study of patients and donors after allogeneic stem cell transplantation (dated by TCRdb to 2018 to 2021). Receptors were amplified or captured by RT-PCR. The sequencer listed for this sample is NextSeq 550. The public reads were run again by TCRdb, first through fastp at Q25 and then through MiXCR, and only productive beta chains were kept. Each CDR3 protein gets just one entry, which takes the most common genes and DNA from the rows behind it. This sample comprises about 960,000 distinct CDR3 sequences, roughly 18% of them detected only once. The biggest ten clones account for around 6% of the sample. Sample: blood, either unsorted or a sorted T cell fraction (not recorded which). The origin of the receptors is a human donor who was either an allogeneic HSCT recipient or a stem cell or donor lymphocyte infusion donor (not recorded which). It is not recorded whose cells these are; they may come from a transplant donor.

This chain uses TRBV9 with TRBJ2-1, with TRBD2 identical over 9 bases. The CDR3 has 14 residues. Germline lookup yields CDR1 SGDLS and CDR2 YYNGEE. V lost 0 bases and J lost 6; bases outside the gene matches: 1. CDR3 protein: CASSVASGTNEQFF. The CDR3 DNA sequence: TGTGCCAGCAGCGTAGCTAGCGGGACCAATGAGCAGTTCTTC.

This clonotype occurred a few times. The chain employs TRBV20-1 and TRBJ2-1; TRBD2 agrees at 8 bases. V gave up 1 base and J gave up 5 bases; unmatched junction bases: 10. The length of the CDR3 is 16 residues. From germline, CDR1 is DFQATT and CDR2 SNEGSKA (reference sequence). The CDR3 loop is CSARGALAAPNNEQFF. The CDR3 region has the DNA TGCAGTGCTAGAGGCGCACTAGCGGCACCAAACAATGAGCAGTTCTTC.

This clonotype was observed a few times. V is TRBV6-1 and J is TRBJ1-5, with D uncertain. The CDR3 consists of 16 residues. Germline CDR1 is MNHNS and CDR2 is SASEGT. The V and J ends lost 0 bases and 1 base respectively, with 10 bases between them. The CDR3 loop is CASSEAGRGSNQPQHF. The CDR3, as DNA: TGTGCCAGCAGTGAAGCGGGTCGGGGAAGCAATCAGCCCCAGCATTTT.

The rearrangement joins TRBV3-1 to TRBJ2-1, with D hard to call. Per germline, CDR1 LGHDT and CDR2 YNNKEL (reference sequence). The CDR3 is 17 amino acids. V was cut by 0 bases and J by 0 bases, with 12 bases left in between. CDR3 in DNA: TGTGCCAGCAGCCAAGATCGAGTTCGTAGCTCCTACAATGAGCAGTTCTTC. Protein product: CASSQDRVRSSYNEQFF.

The chain joins TRBV29-1 to TRBJ2-1; 15 nucleotides line up with TRBD2. V lost 6 bases to trimming and J lost 4 bases; unmatched junction nucleotides: 7. CDR3 length equals 16 residues. Germline CDR1 and CDR2: SQVTM and ANQGSEA. The CDR3, as DNA: TGCAGCGTGGATGGACTAGCGGGAGGGCCGTACAATGAGCAGTTCTTC. Its protein product is CSVDGLAGGPYNEQFF.

In its sample, this clonotype was seen a few times. The chain combines TRBV12-3 or TRBV12-4 with TRBJ2-7, with TRBD1 as a possible D gene (7 bases). The V and J ends lost 5 bases and 3 bases respectively, with 17 bases between them. The CDR3 runs 15 residues. The chain's CDR3 is CASSIRDSGFYEQYF. The CDR3 DNA reads TGTGCCAGCAGTATCCGGGACAGCGGGTTCTACGAGCAGTACTTC.

The CDR3 DNA follows: TGCGCCAGCAGCTTGGTTGCGGGATTCTACAATGAGCAGTTCTTC. It is translated as CASSLVAGFYNEQFF. V is TRBV5-1 and J is TRBJ2-1, with TRBD2 as a possible D gene (6 bases). CDR1 and CDR2 (germline): SGHRS, YFSETQ. The V gene lost 0 bases and the J gene lost 3 bases, with 10 bases spanning the gap. The CDR3 covers 15 residues. Filled out from reference TRBV5-1 and TRBJ2-1, the complete variable domain reads KAGVTQTPRYLIKTRGQQVTLSCSPISGHRSVSWYQQTPGQGLQFLFEYFSETQRNKGNFPGRFSGRQFSNSRSEMNVSTLELGDSALYLCASSLVAGFYNEQFFGPGTRLTVL.

This clonotype was seen ten or more times. V gene TRBV9 combines with J gene TRBJ1-4; D is unresolved. Germline V gene sequence: CDR1 SGDLS, CDR2 YYNGEE. The ends were cut back, 0 bases at V and 8 bases at J, with 17 bases in the middle. The length of the CDR3 is 16 residues. CDR3 amino acids: CASSVAWSHLPEKLFF. For the CDR3, the DNA is TGTGCCAGCAGCGTAGCTTGGAGTCATCTTCCCGAAAAACTGTTTTTT.

In its sample, this clonotype was seen many times. This sequence joins TRBV5-1 and TRBJ1-5, with 7 bases matching TRBD1. There are 15 residues in the CDR3. Per germline, CDR1 SGHRS and CDR2 YFSETQ. V was pared by 0 bases and J by 3 bases, with 3 bases of the junction left unmatched. In nucleotides, the CDR3 is TGCGCCAGCAGCTTGGCGGGACAGTCCAATCAGCCCCAGCATTTT. Translation gives CASSLAGQSNQPQHF.

In DNA, the CDR3 is TGCGCCAGCAGCTGGGACGTAGACAGGCCAGAGACCCAGTACTTC. This codes for CASSWDVDRPETQYF. This chain links TRBV5-1 with TRBJ2-5; tentatively, D is TRBD1 (6 bases). Germline lookup yields CDR1 SGHRS and CDR2 YFSETQ. Trimming took 3 bases from V and 4 from J, leaving 16 bases between them. CDR3 length equals 15 residues.